This note documents a single T cell receptor (beta chain) sequence. This sample stems from a study of control samples from healthy donors and cancer patients. In germline, CDR1 is SEHNR, CDR2 FQNEAQ (reference sequence). V was pared by 5 bases and J by 4 bases, with 8 bases of the junction left unmatched. The CDR3 loop spans 14 amino acids. Assay: immunoSEQ multiplex PCR; the TCRdb copy retains only in-frame clones and omits some. The data show 150,000 or so clones, approximately 92% seen once. The receptor comes from a woman between 50 and 59 years old in good health. The sequencing input was blood. The chain links TRBV7-9 to TRBJ2-7; 7 nucleotides line up with TRBD1. The CDR3 loop reads CASSDDRVKYEQYF. In nucleotides, the CDR3 is TGTGCCAGCAGCGACGACAGGGTAAAGTACGAGCAGTACTTC.